These 10 T cell receptor beta chains were sequenced from one sample in a study of graft-versus-host responses after intestinal transplantation. Sequenced by immunoSEQ multiplex PCR; TCRdb stores in-frame clones only, minus some. The data contain 85,000 to 90,000 clones, just under 95% of them singletons. These receptors' targets are unknown. The sequencing here drew on unstimulated CD4+ T cells sorted from spleen or lymph node cells, taken before intestinal transplant. The source of these receptors is a human donor who received an intestinal transplant.

The chain links TRBV7-2 to TRBJ1-1; D ambiguous. The CDR3 has 13 residues. CDR1 SGHTA and CDR2 FQGNSA come from the germline V gene. V lost 4 bases, J lost 4 bases, and 10 bases lay in between. The CDR3 is CASSSDSLTEAFF. For the CDR3, the DNA is TGTGCCAGCAGCTCCGATTCCCTCACTGAAGCTTTCTTT.

The chain links TRBV28 to TRBJ2-1; a possible D gene is TRBD1 (7 bases). Trimming pared 11 bases from V and 4 bases from J, leaving 15 bases between. This CDR3 spans 13 amino acids. CDR1 and CDR2 from the germline V gene are MDHEN and SYDVKM. The CDR3 loop reads CAAGTDPYNEQFF. In DNA form, the CDR3 reads TGTGCCGCGGGGACAGACCCTTACAATGAGCAGTTCTTC.

V and J are TRBV9 and TRBJ2-1, with 11 bases identical to TRBD2. This CDR3 region has 15 residues. Germline CDR1 reads SGDLS; CDR2 reads YYNGEE. Trimming removed 0 bases from V and 10 bases from J; junction bases left unmatched: 6. The DNA of the CDR3 is TGTGCCAGCAGCGTAGAGGTACTAGCGGGAGACGAGCAGTTCTTC. This gives the protein CASSVEVLAGDEQFF.

A single count supports this clone. The V and J genes are TRBV18 and TRBJ2-1, with TRBD2 identical over 8 bases. The V gene's germline CDR1 is KGHSH and CDR2 LQKENI. CDR3 size: 16 residues. V shed 2 bases, J shed 6 bases, and the junction held 9 bases outside the gene matches. The CDR3 loop reads CASSPLKAGVGNEQFF. The CDR3 DNA reads as TGTGCCAGCTCACCATTAAAAGCGGGAGTTGGCAATGAGCAGTTCTTC.

The gene calls are TRBV5-1 and TRBJ2-1; D gene unclear. The CDR3 is made up of 13 amino acids. The germline gives CDR1 SGHRS, CDR2 YFSETQ. Trimming shortened V by 4 bases and J by 4 bases, and 9 bases separated the two germline ends. CDR3 sequence (DNA): TGCGCCAGCAGCGAAGCCGGGTACAATGAGCAGTTCTTC. Residues: CASSEAGYNEQFF.

This rearrangement joins TRBV19 to TRBJ1-1; D is uncertain. V lost 3 bases and J 5 bases, leaving 13 bases between the germline ends. This CDR3 has 14 residues. Per the germline V gene, CDR1 is LNHDA and CDR2 is SQIVND (reference sequence). This CDR3 reads CASSIGRVKTEAFF. The CDR3 nucleotides read TGTGCCAGTAGTATTGGGAGGGTAAAGACTGAAGCTTTCTTT.

The rearrangement links TRBV15 to TRBJ2-3; D perhaps matches TRBD1 (5 bases). The CDR3 loop spans 16 amino acids. With 1 base removed from V and 2 bases from J, the gap between germline ends came to 13 bases. Germline loops: CDR1 LNHNV, CDR2 YYDKDF (reference sequence). The CDR3 loop reads CATSRGQPGITDTQYF. For the CDR3, the DNA is TGTGCCACCAGCAGAGGACAGCCCGGAATCACAGATACGCAGTATTTT.

This chain connects TRBV27 to TRBJ1-1; D is perhaps TRBD1 (6 bases). Germline values: CDR1 MNHEY, CDR2 SMNVEV (reference sequence). Trimming pared 6 bases from V and 7 bases from J, leaving 15 bases between. The CDR3 covers 13 residues. Here the CDR3 DNA reads TGTGCCAGCAGCGGCAGGGGACGCCTTGAAGCTTTCTTT. This translates into CASSGRGRLEAFF.

In its sample, this clone was seen a few times. V gene TRBV10-1 combines with J gene TRBJ2-1; TRBD2 agrees at 11 bases. V lost 5 bases and J lost 8; bases outside the gene matches: 8. The germline V gene has CDR1 WNHNN and CDR2 SYGVQD (reference sequence). The CDR3 is made up of 15 amino acids. CDR3 bases: TGCGCCAGCAGTAATAGCGGGAGGGCCATCTATGAGCAGTTCTTC. It specifies CASSNSGRAIYEQFF.

J is TRBJ1-5 and V is TRBV7-2, with D possibly matching TRBD1 (5 bases). The V gene's germline CDR1 is SGHTA and CDR2 FQGNSA. The V end lost 4 bases, the J end lost 3 bases, and 13 bases lay between the germline ends. The CDR3 length is 15 residues. DNA for the CDR3: TGTGCCAGCAGCTACGACAGTTTACTCAATCAGCCCCAGCATTTT. This codes for CASSYDSLLNQPQHF.